Reported below is one TCR beta chain. The V gene's germline CDR1 is MGHRA and CDR2 YSYEKL. The CDR3 consists of 15 residues. V lost 7 bases, J lost 2 bases, and 4 bases stayed unmatched. These data belong to a study of blood T cell repertoires in COVID-19. Some clones are missing from TCRdb's copy, which holds only in-frame ones; the method was immunoSEQ multiplex PCR. The table records under 200,000 clones, about 74% of them present only once. The sequencing sample was made of peripheral blood. The receptor was derived from a man aged 60 to 69 with acute or convalescent COVID-19. V gene TRBV4-1 combines with J gene TRBJ1-3; 11 positions agree with TRBD1. This CDR3 reads CASTDRGLPGNTIYF. The CDR3 nucleotides read TGCGCCAGCACGGACAGGGGGCTTCCTGGAAACACCATATATTTT.